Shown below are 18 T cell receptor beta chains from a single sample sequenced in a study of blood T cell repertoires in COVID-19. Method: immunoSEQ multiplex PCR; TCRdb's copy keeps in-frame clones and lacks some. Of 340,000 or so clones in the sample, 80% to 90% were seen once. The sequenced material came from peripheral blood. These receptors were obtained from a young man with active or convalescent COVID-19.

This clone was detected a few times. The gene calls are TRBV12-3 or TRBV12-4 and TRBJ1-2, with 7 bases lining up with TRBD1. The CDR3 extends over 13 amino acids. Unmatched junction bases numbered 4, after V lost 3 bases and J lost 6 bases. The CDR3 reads CASSLDRRDGYTF. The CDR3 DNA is TGTGCCAGCAGTTTGGACAGGAGGGATGGCTACACCTTC.

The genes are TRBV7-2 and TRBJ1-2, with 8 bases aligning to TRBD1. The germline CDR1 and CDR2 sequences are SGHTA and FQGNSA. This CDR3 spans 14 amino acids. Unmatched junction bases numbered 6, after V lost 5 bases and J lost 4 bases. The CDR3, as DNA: TGTGCCAGCAGCGAAAGGACAGGGTCCTATGGCTACACCTTC. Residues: CASSERTGSYGYTF.

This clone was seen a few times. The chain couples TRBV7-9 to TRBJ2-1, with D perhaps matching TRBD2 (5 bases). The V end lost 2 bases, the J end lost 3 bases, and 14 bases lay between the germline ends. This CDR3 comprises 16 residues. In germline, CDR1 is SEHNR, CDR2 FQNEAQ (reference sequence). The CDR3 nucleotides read TGTGCCAGCAGCTTATTAGCAGCGGACCTCTACAATGAGCAGTTCTTC. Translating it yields CASSLLAADLYNEQFF.

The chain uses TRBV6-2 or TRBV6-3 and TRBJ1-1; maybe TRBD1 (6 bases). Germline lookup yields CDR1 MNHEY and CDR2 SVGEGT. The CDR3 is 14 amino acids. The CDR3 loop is CATSLNGQIGEAFF. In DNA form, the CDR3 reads TGTGCGACCAGCCTAAACGGACAGATTGGTGAAGCTTTCTTT.

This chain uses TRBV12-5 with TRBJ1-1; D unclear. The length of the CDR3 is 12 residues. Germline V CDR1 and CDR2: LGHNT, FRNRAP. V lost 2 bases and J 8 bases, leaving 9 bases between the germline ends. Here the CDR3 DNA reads TGTGCTAGTGGTTTGAACGGAGGGGAAGCTTTCTTT. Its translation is CASGLNGGEAFF.

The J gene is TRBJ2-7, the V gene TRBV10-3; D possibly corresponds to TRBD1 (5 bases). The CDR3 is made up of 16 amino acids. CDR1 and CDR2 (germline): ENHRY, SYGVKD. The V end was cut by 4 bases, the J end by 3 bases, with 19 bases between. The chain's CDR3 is CAISALQGSQHYEQYF. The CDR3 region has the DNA TGTGCCATCAGTGCCCTTCAGGGCAGTCAGCACTACGAGCAGTACTTC.

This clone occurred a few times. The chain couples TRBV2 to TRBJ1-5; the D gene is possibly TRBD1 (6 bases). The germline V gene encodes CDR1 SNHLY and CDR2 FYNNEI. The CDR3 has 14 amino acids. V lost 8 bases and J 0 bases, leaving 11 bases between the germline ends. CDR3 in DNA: TGTGCCAGCGAACAGGGAGATAGCAATCAGCCCCAGCATTTT. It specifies CASEQGDSNQPQHF.

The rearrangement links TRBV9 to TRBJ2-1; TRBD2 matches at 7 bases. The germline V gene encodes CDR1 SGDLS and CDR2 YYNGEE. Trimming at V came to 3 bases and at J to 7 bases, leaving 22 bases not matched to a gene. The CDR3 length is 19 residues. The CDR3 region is CASSAHTELEGGPANEQFF. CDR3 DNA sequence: TGTGCCAGCAGCGCCCACACGGAACTTGAGGGAGGGCCGGCAAATGAGCAGTTCTTC.

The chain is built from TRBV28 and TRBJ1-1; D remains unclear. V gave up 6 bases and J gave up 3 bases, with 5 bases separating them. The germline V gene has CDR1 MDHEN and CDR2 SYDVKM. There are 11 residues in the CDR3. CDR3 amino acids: CASSTHTEAFF. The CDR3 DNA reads TGTGCCAGCAGCACACACACTGAAGCTTTCTTT.

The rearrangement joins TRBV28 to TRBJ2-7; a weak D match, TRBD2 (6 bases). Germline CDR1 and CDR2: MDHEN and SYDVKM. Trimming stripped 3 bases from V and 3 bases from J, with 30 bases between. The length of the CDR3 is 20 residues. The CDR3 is CASSFPGGVQVFSPLYEQYF. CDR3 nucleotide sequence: TGTGCCAGCAGTTTCCCCGGCGGGGTCCAGGTTTTTTCCCCCCTCTACGAGCAGTACTTC.

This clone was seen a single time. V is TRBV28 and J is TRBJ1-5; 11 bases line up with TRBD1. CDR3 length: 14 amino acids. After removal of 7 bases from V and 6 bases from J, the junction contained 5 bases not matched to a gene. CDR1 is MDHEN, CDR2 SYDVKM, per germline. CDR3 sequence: CASIGQGAIQPQHF. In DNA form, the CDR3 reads TGTGCCAGCATCGGACAGGGGGCAATTCAGCCCCAGCATTTT.

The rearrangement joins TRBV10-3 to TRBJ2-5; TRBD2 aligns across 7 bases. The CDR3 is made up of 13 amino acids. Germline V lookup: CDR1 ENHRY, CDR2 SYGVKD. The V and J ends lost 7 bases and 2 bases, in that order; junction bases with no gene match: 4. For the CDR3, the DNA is TGTGCCATCAAACTAGCGCATCAAGAGACCCAGTACTTC. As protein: CAIKLAHQETQYF.

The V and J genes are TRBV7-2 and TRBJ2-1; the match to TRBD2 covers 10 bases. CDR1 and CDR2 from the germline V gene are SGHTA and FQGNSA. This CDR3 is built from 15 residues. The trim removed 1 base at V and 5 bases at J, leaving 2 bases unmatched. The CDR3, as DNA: TGTGCCAGCAGCTTAGTCAGCGGGGGGGACAATGAGCAGTTCTTC. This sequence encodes CASSLVSGGDNEQFF.

Here the CDR3 DNA reads TGCAGCGTTGTCGCAGGGAACACTGAAGCTTTCTTT. It codes for CSVVAGNTEAFF. The rearrangement uses TRBV29-1 and TRBJ1-1; D unclear. The germline CDR1 and CDR2 sequences are SQVTM and ANQGSEA. With 4 bases removed from V and 1 base from J, the gap between germline ends came to 7 bases. The CDR3 consists of 12 residues.

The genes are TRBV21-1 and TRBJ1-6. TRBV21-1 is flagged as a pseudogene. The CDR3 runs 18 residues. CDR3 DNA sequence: TGTGCCAGCAGCCACCCTCGGCGGGAGAGCTCCTATAATTCACCCCTCCACTTT. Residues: CASSHPRRESSYNSPLHF.

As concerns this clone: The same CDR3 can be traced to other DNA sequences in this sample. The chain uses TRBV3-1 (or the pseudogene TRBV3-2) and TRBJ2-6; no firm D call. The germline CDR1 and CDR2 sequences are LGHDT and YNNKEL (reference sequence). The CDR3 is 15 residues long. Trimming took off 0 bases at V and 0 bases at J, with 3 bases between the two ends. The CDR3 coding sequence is TGTGCCAGCAGCCAAGATAGCTCTGGGGCCAACGTCCTGACTTTC. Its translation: CASSQDSSGANVLTF.

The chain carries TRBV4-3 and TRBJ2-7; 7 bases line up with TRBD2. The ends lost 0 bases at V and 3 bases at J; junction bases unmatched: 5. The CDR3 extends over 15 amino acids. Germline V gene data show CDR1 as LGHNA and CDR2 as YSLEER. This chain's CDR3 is CASSQEILADYEQYF. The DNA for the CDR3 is TGCGCCAGCAGCCAAGAGATTCTAGCGGACTACGAGCAGTACTTC.

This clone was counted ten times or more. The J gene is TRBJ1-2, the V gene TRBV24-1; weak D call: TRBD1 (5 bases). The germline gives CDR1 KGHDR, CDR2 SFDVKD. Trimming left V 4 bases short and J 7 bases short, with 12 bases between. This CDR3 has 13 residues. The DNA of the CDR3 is TGTGCCACCAGTGACCGGGGACTCACTGGCTACACCTTC. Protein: CATSDRGLTGYTF.